The 21 T cell receptor beta chains in this list originate from one sample, sequenced in a study of CD8 T cells in Susac syndrome. Random hexamers were used to reverse transcribe the RNA input (about 0.5 to 1 ug). In TCRdb, the immunoSEQ multiplex PCR reads were re-called with MiXCR into one record per CDR3 protein. The table shows approximately 150,000 distinct CDR3 sequences, with approximately 95% occurring only once. Sample: CD4+ T cells from PBMCs. The receptors come from a human donor with multiple sclerosis.

The J gene is TRBJ2-5, the V gene TRBV7-2; D ambiguous. Trimming took off 5 bases at V and 5 bases at J, with 15 bases between the two ends. Germline V gene sequence: CDR1 SGHTA, CDR2 FQGNSA. This CDR3 contains 14 residues. CDR3 sequence: CASSRASSGETQYF. In nucleotides, the CDR3 is TGTGCCAGCAGCCGAGCCTCCTCGGGCGAGACCCAGTACTTC.

This clonotype was recorded a few times. J is TRBJ2-7 and V is TRBV6-2 or TRBV6-3; 9 bases are shared with TRBD1. V lost 8 bases, J lost 2 bases, and 1 base stayed unmatched. Germline V gene sequence: CDR1 MNHEY, CDR2 SVGEGT. CDR3 length: 12 amino acids. The CDR3 is CASGDRAYEQYF. CDR3 nucleotides: TGTGCCAGCGGGGACAGGGCCTACGAGCAGTACTTC.

This rearrangement joins TRBV20-1 to TRBJ2-7, with a tentative D call TRBD2 (6 bases). The CDR3 runs 12 residues. Trimming cost V 4 bases and J 1 base, with 8 bases left between them. From germline, CDR1 is DFQATT and CDR2 SNEGSKA (reference sequence). CDR3 residues: CSATSDSYEQYF. The CDR3 coding sequence is TGCAGTGCTACTAGCGATTCCTACGAGCAGTACTTC.

The rearrangement joins TRBV28 to TRBJ2-7, with D tentatively TRBD2 (5 bases). The CDR3 has 12 residues. In germline, CDR1 is MDHEN, CDR2 SYDVKM. V was trimmed by 6 bases and J by 11 bases, leaving 17 bases between them. The DNA for the CDR3 is TGTGCCAGCAGCGTACCGGGTGGGCGGGAGTACTTC. Protein product: CASSVPGGREYF.

The rearrangement joins TRBV6-5 to TRBJ1-2; the match to TRBD1 covers 8 bases. Trimming cost V 5 bases and J 7 bases; bases outside gene matches: 9. CDR3 length: 14 amino acids. CDR1 and CDR2 (germline): MNHEY, SVGAGI. Here the CDR3 reads CASSLRQGNGGYTF. The CDR3 DNA reads as TGTGCCAGCAGTCTCAGACAGGGGAACGGTGGCTACACCTTC.

The chain is built from TRBV23-1 and TRBJ2-3; TRBD2 matches 11 bases. TRBV23-1 is marked as an open reading frame, function uncertain. Trimming cost V 6 bases and J 4 bases; bases outside gene matches: 6. There are 15 residues in the CDR3. The CDR3 reads CASSHQLAGADTQYF. DNA of the CDR3: TGCGCCAGCAGCCATCAACTAGCGGGAGCAGATACGCAGTATTTT.

This chain joins TRBV29-1 and TRBJ1-2, with D perhaps matching TRBD1 (6 bases). The V and J ends lost 8 bases and 2 bases respectively, with 12 bases between them. Germline V CDR1 and CDR2: SQVTM, ANQGSEA. The CDR3 spans 12 residues. CDR3 DNA sequence: TGCAGCATTAGGACAGACAACTATGGCTACACCTTC. It is translated as CSIRTDNYGYTF.

The rearrangement uses TRBV24-1 and TRBJ2-3; TRBD2 matches at 13 bases. This CDR3 contains 17 residues. Germline V gives CDR1 KGHDR, CDR2 SFDVKD. Trimming cost V 3 bases and J 3 bases; bases outside gene matches: 5. The CDR3 sequence: CATSDLGTSGETDTQYF. Written as DNA, the CDR3 is TGTGCCACCAGTGATCTCGGGACTAGCGGGGAGACAGATACGCAGTATTTT.

CDR3 sequence reads: CSVDYGVETQYF. The CDR3 nucleotides read TGCAGCGTTGATTATGGGGTGGAGACCCAGTACTTC. The V gene is TRBV29-1, the J gene TRBJ2-5; no clear D gene. V dropped 3 bases and J dropped 5 bases, with 10 bases sitting between them. CDR1 is SQVTM, CDR2 ANQGSEA, per germline. This CDR3 spans 12 amino acids.

The genes are TRBV27 and TRBJ1-1, with 7 bases identical to TRBD1. Trimming at V came to 7 bases and at J to 1 base, leaving 15 bases not matched to a gene. CDR1 is MNHEY, CDR2 SMNVEV, per germline (reference sequence). The CDR3 has 17 residues. Here the CDR3 DNA reads TGTGCCAGCACGCCAGGGGGGGCAGGGGGTGCGAACACTGAAGCTTTCTTT. Protein product: CASTPGGAGGANTEAFF.

V and J are TRBV12-3 or TRBV12-4 and TRBJ1-5; possibly TRBD1 for D (5 bases). This CDR3 is built from 13 residues. V gave up 7 bases and J gave up 9 bases, with 16 bases separating them. Written as DNA, the CDR3 is TGTGCCAGCAAGATCGACAGCGGGGGGCCCCAGCATTTT. Translation: CASKIDSGGPQHF.

The chain is built from TRBV5-1 and TRBJ1-1; 10 bases are a match to TRBD1. Germline loops: CDR1 SGHRS, CDR2 YFSETQ. V was pared by 0 bases and J by 3 bases, with 2 bases of the junction left unmatched. This CDR3 is 15 amino acids long. The CDR3 loop is CASSLGGQGYTEAFF. CDR3 in DNA: TGCGCCAGCAGCTTGGGGGGACAGGGGTACACTGAAGCTTTCTTT.

J is TRBJ1-5 and V is TRBV5-6, with a tentative D call TRBD1 (6 bases). CDR1 is SGHDT, CDR2 YYEEEE, per germline. The CDR3 consists of 16 residues. The V gene lost 0 bases and the J gene lost 4 bases, with 14 bases spanning the gap. CDR3 bases: TGTGCCAGCAGCTTGGCTGCCGGGACACCTAATCAGCCCCAGCATTTT. The encoded protein is CASSLAAGTPNQPQHF. The full variable domain, rest sourced from reference TRBV5-6 and TRBJ1-5, is DAGVTQSPTHLIKTRGQQVTLRCSPKSGHDTVSWYQQALGQGPQFIFQYYEEEERQRGNFPDRFSGHQFPNYSSELNVNALLLGDSALYLCASSLAAGTPNQPQHFGDGTRLSIL.

This clonotype showed up just once. The V call is TRBV29-1, the J call TRBJ1-1; maybe TRBD1 (6 bases). The germline gives CDR1 SQVTM, CDR2 ANQGSEA. There are 13 residues in the CDR3. V lost 1 base, J lost 2 bases, and 8 bases lay in between. DNA for the CDR3: TGCAGCGTTGAAGCACAGGGTAACACTGAAGCTTTCTTT. It encodes CSVEAQGNTEAFF. Combining the CDR3 with reference TRBV29-1 and TRBJ1-1 gives the whole variable domain SAVISQKPSRDICQRGTSLTIQCQVDSQVTMMFWYRQQPGQSLTLIATANQGSEATYESGFVIDKFPISRPNLTFSTLTVSNMSPEDSSIYLCSVEAQGNTEAFFGQGTRLTVV.

The genes are TRBV13 and TRBJ1-4; possible D gene TRBD1, 6 bases. V gave up 2 bases and J gave up 0 bases, with 10 bases separating them. The CDR3 totals 16 residues. Per germline, CDR1 PRHDT and CDR2 FYEKMQ (reference sequence). Written as DNA, the CDR3 is TGTGCCAGCAGCTTATGGGGGGCCTCAACTAATGAAAAACTGTTTTTT. Its protein is CASSLWGASTNEKLFF. The whole variable domain, remainder taken from reference TRBV13 and TRBJ1-4, is AAGVIQSPRHLIKEKRETATLKCYPIPRHDTVYWYQQGPGQDPQFLISFYEKMQSDKGSIPDRFSAQQFSDYHSELNMSSLELGDSALYFCASSLWGASTNEKLFFGSGTQLSVL.

The gene calls are TRBV28 and TRBJ1-2; D unclear. The CDR3 has 12 amino acids. Trimming took off 4 bases at V and 4 bases at J, with 7 bases between the two ends. Germline CDR1 and CDR2: MDHEN and SYDVKM. CDR3 sequence: CASSSLGYGYTF. In DNA, the CDR3 is TGTGCCAGCAGTTCCCTCGGCTATGGCTACACCTTC.

V is TRBV7-2 and J is TRBJ2-7; TRBD2 matches 9 bases. CDR3 size: 19 residues. With V trimmed by 5 bases and J by 3 bases, 20 bases remained unmatched. From germline, CDR1 is SGHTA and CDR2 FQGNSA. The CDR3 is CASSLLSGGPPTGNYEQYF. CDR3 nucleotides: TGTGCCAGCAGCCTACTAAGCGGGGGGCCGCCAACTGGAAACTACGAGCAGTACTTC.

The CDR3 region is CATSSQSSYNEQFF. CDR3 coding DNA: TGTGCCACCAGCAGTCAGAGCTCCTACAATGAGCAGTTCTTC. V and J are TRBV15 and TRBJ2-1; D uncertain. The germline CDR1 and CDR2 sequences are LNHNV and YYDKDF (reference sequence). V lost 3 bases to trimming and J lost 0 bases, with 6 bases between them. This CDR3 comprises 14 residues.

V usage is TRBV30 and J usage is TRBJ1-4; 8 bases line up with TRBD1. CDR1 GTSNPN and CDR2 SVGIG come from the germline V gene (reference sequence). V lost 3 bases, J lost 7 bases, and 10 bases stayed unmatched. CDR3 length equals 15 residues. CDR3 sequence (DNA): TGTGCCTGGAGGACGCGGGACAGGCGGGGTGAAAAACTGTTTTTT. It specifies CAWRTRDRRGEKLFF. The full variable domain, with the rest looked up from reference TRBV30 and TRBJ1-4, is SQTIHQWPATLVQPVGSPLSLECTVEGTSNPNLYWYRQAAGRGLQLLFYSVGIGQISSEVPQNLSASRPQDRQFILSSKKLLLSDSGFYLCAWRTRDRRGEKLFFGSGTQLSVL.

About this clonotype: The junction does not match germline at one end; this may be a read error. The chain has TRBV20-1 and TRBJ2-5, with D tentatively TRBD2 (5 bases). Germline-derived CDR1 and CDR2 are DFQATT and SNEGSKA (reference sequence). The CDR3 sequence is 11 residues long. CDR3 amino acids: CSASPRAGGDF. The CDR3 region has the DNA TGCAGTGCTAGTCCCCGGGCGGGTGGGGACTTC.

The chain recombines TRBV20-1 with TRBJ1-1; D may be TRBD1 (5 bases). The germline V gene has CDR1 DFQATT and CDR2 SNEGSKA (reference sequence). The CDR3 sequence is 15 residues long. The ends were cut back, 6 bases at V and 1 base at J, with 18 bases in the middle. Here the CDR3 reads CSAESRALSNTEAFF. The DNA for the CDR3 is TGCAGTGCGGAGTCCAGGGCCCTATCGAACACTGAAGCTTTCTTT.